The clone carrying this TCR beta chain has a count of ten or more. The antigen is unknown. Researchers reported that TCR beta cDNA libraries carried unique molecular identifiers. T cells, about 0.85 to 11 million of them, yielded about 500,000 cDNA molecules. TCRdb re-called the PCR reads through MiXCR, storing one row per CDR3 protein. The data hold approximately 250,000 distinct CDR3 sequences, with about 38% observed a single time. This sample stems from a study of post-analysis software for immune sequencing data. Study conclusions and caveats: A handful of TRBV segments occurring more often in patients than controls included TRBV5-6, TRBV5-1 and TRBV20-1. Significantly decreased normalized Chao1 diversity was recorded for multiple sclerosis patients relative to controls. By F measure, samples from a shared preparation batch strongly co-clustered.

This CDR3 has 16 amino acids. The V segment lost 3 bases and the J segment 7 bases; nucleotides outside the gene matches: 7. Germline CDR1 is SGDLS and CDR2 is YYNGEE. The sequenced sample consisted of blood. The source is a girl between 5 and 17 years old with multiple sclerosis. The chain has TRBV9 and TRBJ2-1; TRBD2 aligns across 13 bases. The CDR3 DNA is TGTGCCAGCAGCGCCGGACTAGCGGGAGTGGAAAATGAGCAGTTCTTC. Translation: CASSAGLAGVENEQFF.